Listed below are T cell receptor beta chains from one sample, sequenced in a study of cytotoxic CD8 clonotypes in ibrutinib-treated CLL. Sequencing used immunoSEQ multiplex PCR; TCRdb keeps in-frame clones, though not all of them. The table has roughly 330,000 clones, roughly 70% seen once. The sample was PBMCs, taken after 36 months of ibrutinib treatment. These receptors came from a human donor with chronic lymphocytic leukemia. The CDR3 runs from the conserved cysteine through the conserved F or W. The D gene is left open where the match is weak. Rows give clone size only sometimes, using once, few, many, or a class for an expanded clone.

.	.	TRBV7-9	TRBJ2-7	TGTGCCAGCAGCTCCTCTGCAAAGTACGAGCAGTACTTC	CASSSSAKYEQYF
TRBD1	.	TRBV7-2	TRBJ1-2	TGTGCCAGCAGCTTAGTTCACCCCGGACAGGCCTATGGCTACACCTTC	CASSLVHPGQAYGYTF
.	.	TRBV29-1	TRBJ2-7	TGCAGCGTTGCCCCGAGGGGGGGGGCCTACGAGCAGTACTTC	CSVAPRGGAYEQYF
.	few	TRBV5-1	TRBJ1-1	TGCGCCAGCAGCTTGGCGGCTGATGAAGCTTTCTTT	CASSLAADEAFF
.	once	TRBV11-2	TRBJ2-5	TGTGCCAGCAGCGAAATAGGGGGTTCTCAGACCCAGTACTTC	CASSEIGGSQTQYF
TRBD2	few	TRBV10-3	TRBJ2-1	TGTGCCACCTCGGACAGCCCAAGGACTAGCGGGAGTAACGATGAGCAGTTCTTC	CATSDSPRTSGSNDEQFF
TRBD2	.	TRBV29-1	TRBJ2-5	TGCAGCGTTCCCGCGGGGGGGCGAGAGACCCAGTACTTC	CSVPAGGRETQYF
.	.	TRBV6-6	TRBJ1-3	TGTGCCAGCAGTTGGGGGAGCTCTGGAAACACCATATATTTT	CASSWGSSGNTIYF
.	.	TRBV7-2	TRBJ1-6	TGTGCCAGCAGCCGGGGTCTTATATCACCCCTCCACTTT	CASSRGLISPLHF
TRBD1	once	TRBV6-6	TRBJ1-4	TGTGCCAGCCAGGGGACAGAAGGCGCAGATGAAAAACTGTTTTTT	CASQGTEGADEKLFF
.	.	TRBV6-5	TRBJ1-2	TGTGCCAGCACCCTCCAATCGACAGGTTTCTATGGCTACACCTTC	CASTLQSTGFYGYTF
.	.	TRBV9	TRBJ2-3	TGTGCCAGCAGCGTGCGTAGGGTAGGCACAGATACGCAGTATTTT	CASSVRRVGTDTQYF
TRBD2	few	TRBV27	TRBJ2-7	TGTGCCAGCAGTTTGAGTTGGGGGGGATACGAGCAGTACTTC	CASSLSWGGYEQYF
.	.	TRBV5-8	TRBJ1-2	TGTGCCAGCAGCCCATGGCCGCCGAGACAGCTTTATGGCTACACCTTC	CASSPWPPRQLYGYTF
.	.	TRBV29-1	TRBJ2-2	TGCAGCGTTATACATACCGGGGAGCTGTTTTTT	CSVIHTGELFF
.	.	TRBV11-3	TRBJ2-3	TGTGCCAGCAGTAGCACCCACTCGTGGACAGATACGCAGTATTTT	CASSSTHSWTDTQYF
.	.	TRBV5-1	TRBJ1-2	TGCGCCAGCAGCTCCGGACCCTATGGCTACACCTTC	CASSSGPYGYTF
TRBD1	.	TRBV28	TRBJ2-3	TGTGCCAGCAGTCACTACAGGGGCAGTAGCACAGATACGCAGTATTTT	CASSHYRGSSTDTQYF
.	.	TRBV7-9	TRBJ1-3	TGTGCCCACATGTCGGGTGCTGGAAACACCATATATTTT	CAHMSGAGNTIYF
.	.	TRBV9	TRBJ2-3	TGTGCCAGCAGCGTAGGAAGGTTTAATACGCAGTATTTT	CASSVGRFNTQYF
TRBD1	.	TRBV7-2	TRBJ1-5	TGTGCCAGCAGCTTATCTACAGGGGTGGGTCAGCCCCAGCATTTT	CASSLSTGVGQPQHF
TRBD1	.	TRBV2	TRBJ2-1	TGTGCCAGCAGTGCTGAGACAGGGGTTCATGAGCAGTTCTTC	CASSAETGVHEQFF
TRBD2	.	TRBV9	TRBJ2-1	TGTGCCAGCAGCGCAACCAGCGGGACCACTTACAATGAGCAGTTCTTC	CASSATSGTTYNEQFF
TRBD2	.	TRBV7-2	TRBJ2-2	TGTGCCAGCAGCTTCGGGGGGATGGCGAACACCGGGGAGCTGTTTTTT	CASSFGGMANTGELFF
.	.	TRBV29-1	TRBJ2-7	TGCAGCGTATTTACCTACGAGCAGTACTTC	CSVFTYEQYF
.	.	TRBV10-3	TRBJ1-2	TGTGCCATCAGCATGGACAACTATGGCTACACCTTC	CAISMDNYGYTF
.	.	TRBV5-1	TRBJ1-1	TGCGCCAGCAGCTTGGGACGGCCGAACACTGAAGCTTTCTTT	CASSLGRPNTEAFF
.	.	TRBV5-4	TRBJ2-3	TGTGCCAGCAGCCACGGGACTAGCACAGATACGCAGTATTTT	CASSHGTSTDTQYF
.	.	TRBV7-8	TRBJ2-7	TGTGCCAGCAGCTTAGGCCCGCAGCGGACCTACGAGCAGTACTTC	CASSLGPQRTYEQYF
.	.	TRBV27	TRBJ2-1	TGTGCCAGCCAGCGGGACAATGAGCAGTTCTTC	CASQRDNEQFF
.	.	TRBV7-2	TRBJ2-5	TGTGCCAGCAGCCTCACAAGAGAGACCCAGTACTTC	CASSLTRETQYF
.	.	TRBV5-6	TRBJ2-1	TGTGCCAGCAGCTTTCGGGCGGATTCCTACAATGAGCAGTTCTTC	CASSFRADSYNEQFF
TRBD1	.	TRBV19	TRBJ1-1	TGTGCCAGTAGTAACGACCCCAGGGGGACGAACACTGAAGCTTTCTTT	CASSNDPRGTNTEAFF
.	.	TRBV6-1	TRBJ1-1	TGTGCCAGCAGTGATATAGAAAGGCCCTGGGCTTTTCAGAACACTGAAGCTTTCTTT	CASSDIERPWAFQNTEAFF
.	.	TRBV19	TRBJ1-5	TGTGCCAGTAGTATACGGAAATCCAATCAGCCCCAGCATTTT	CASSIRKSNQPQHF
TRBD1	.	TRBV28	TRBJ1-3	TGTGCCAGCAGGTCGACAGGGACTGGAAACACCATATATTTT	CASRSTGTGNTIYF
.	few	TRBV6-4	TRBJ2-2	TGTGCCAGCAGTGATTATGGAAACACCGGGGAGCTGTTTTTT	CASSDYGNTGELFF
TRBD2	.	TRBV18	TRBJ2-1	TGTGCCAGCCAAAGGGGACTAGCTTTGGTCCCCCAACCGGGAAGCTCCTACAATGAGCAGTTCTTC	CASQRGLALVPQPGSSYNEQFF
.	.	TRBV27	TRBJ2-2	TGTGCCAGCAGTTTCGCCGGTTTCACCGGGGAGCTGTTTTTT	CASSFAGFTGELFF
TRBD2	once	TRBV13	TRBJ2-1	TGTGCCAGCAGCTTAAGGCCCCTAGCGGGGGTAGGTGAGCAGTTCTTC	CASSLRPLAGVGEQFF
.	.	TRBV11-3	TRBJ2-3	TGTGCCAGCAGCGAAGGGCACCGCGGTCATACGCAGTATTTT	CASSEGHRGHTQYF
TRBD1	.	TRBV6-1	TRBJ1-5	TGTGCCAGCAGTGAATTTGCCGGGACAGGGGGCTGGGGCAATCAGCCCCAGCATTTT	CASSEFAGTGGWGNQPQHF
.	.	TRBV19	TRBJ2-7	TGTGCCAGTAGTCCGTACGAGCAGTACTTC	CASSPYEQYF
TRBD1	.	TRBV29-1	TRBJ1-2	TGCAGCGCGGGACAGGCGGAGGGCTACACCTTC	CSAGQAEGYTF
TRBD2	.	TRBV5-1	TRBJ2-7	TGCGCCAGCAGCTTGGACGGCGGGAGGGCCCACGAGCAGTACTTC	CASSLDGGRAHEQYF